The present T cell receptor beta chain was sequenced within a study of blood T cell repertoires in COVID-19. Whole-study context: Italy, Spain and the United States were the sources of the convalescent and acute COVID-19 samples.

Measured with immunoSEQ multiplex PCR; TCRdb has only the in-frame clones, and not every one. The sample lists roughly 150,000 clones; 75% to 90% were seen once. This CDR3 contains 16 residues. Looked up from germline, CDR1 is SGHVS and CDR2 is FNYEAQ. V was pared by 1 base and J by 3 bases, with 10 bases between. The sample holds a few counts of this clone. Sequenced sample: PBMCs or T cells enriched from blood (not recorded which). The chain has TRBV7-6 and TRBJ1-6; D is unresolved. This sequence originates from a man between 65 and 85 years old who had been exposed to COVID-19. The CDR3 coding sequence is TGTGCCAGCAGCTTAGTCGGAGGCGGCTATAATTCACCCCTCCACTTT. The encoded protein is CASSLVGGGYNSPLHF.